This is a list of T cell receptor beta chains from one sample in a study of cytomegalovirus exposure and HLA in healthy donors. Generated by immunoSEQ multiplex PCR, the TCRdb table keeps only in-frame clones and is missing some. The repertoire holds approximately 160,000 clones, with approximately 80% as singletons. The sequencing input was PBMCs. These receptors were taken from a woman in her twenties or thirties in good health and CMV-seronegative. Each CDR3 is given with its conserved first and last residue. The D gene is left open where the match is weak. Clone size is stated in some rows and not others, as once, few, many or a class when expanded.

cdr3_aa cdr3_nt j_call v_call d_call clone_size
CASSYERGLAEETQYF TGTGCCAGCAGTTACGAGCGGGGACTAGCGGAAGAGACCCAGTACTTC TRBJ2-5 TRBV6-5 TRBD2 NA
CASSFPGRAGRETQYF TGTGCCAGCAGTTTCCCCGGGAGGGCCGGGCGGGAGACCCAGTACTTC TRBJ2-5 TRBV27 TRBD2 NA
CASSLDRRVVGPNTEAFF TGTGCCAGCAGCTTAGATAGGCGGGTCGTAGGTCCGAACACTGAAGCTTTCTTT TRBJ1-1 TRBV7-9 NA NA
CASSLGTGGGQETQYF TGTGCCAGCAGCCTTGGGACAGGGGGGGGTCAAGAGACCCAGTACTTC TRBJ2-5 TRBV6-6 TRBD1 NA
CASSPYARGLAYSNQPQHF TGTGCCAGCAGTCCATATGCCCGGGGACTAGCCTATAGCAATCAGCCCCAGCATTTT TRBJ1-5 TRBV27 NA NA
CASNVVVGNTGELFF TGTGCCAGTAACGTCGTGGTCGGTAACACCGGGGAGCTGTTTTTT TRBJ2-2 TRBV19 NA NA
CASSSIRHRGETQYF TGTGCCAGCAGCTCCATAAGGCACCGCGGAGAGACCCAGTACTTC TRBJ2-5 TRBV6-1 NA few
CASTGGTEAFF TGTGCCTCAACCGGGGGCACTGAAGCTTTCTTT TRBJ1-1 TRBV10-3 NA NA
CASSPDRGGFYEQYF TGTGCCAGCAGCCCTGACAGGGGGGGCTTCTACGAGCAGTACTTC TRBJ2-7 TRBV5-5 TRBD1 NA
CASSFVRQISGTTYNEQFF TGCGCCAGCAGCTTTGTCCGACAGATCTCCGGGACAACTTACAATGAGCAGTTCTTC TRBJ2-1 TRBV5-1 NA once
CASSPPPTEFDEQFF TGTGCCAGCAGTCCCCCCCCGACAGAGTTCGATGAGCAGTTCTTC TRBJ2-1 TRBV28 NA NA
CASSLTGTGNTEAFF TGCGCCAGCAGCTTGACAGGGACAGGGAACACTGAAGCTTTCTTT TRBJ1-1 TRBV5-1 TRBD1 NA
CSVWLTGGPSYEQYF TGCAGCGTTTGGTTGACGGGGGGGCCCTCCTACGAGCAGTACTTC TRBJ2-7 TRBV29-1 TRBD2 medium-sized
CASSYSGLNTEAFF TGTGCCAGCAGCTATTCAGGCTTGAACACTGAAGCTTTCTTT TRBJ1-1 TRBV7-3 NA few
CASSENGGADYNEQFF TGTGCCAGCAGTGAGAACGGGGGGGCAGATTACAATGAGCAGTTCTTC TRBJ2-1 TRBV6-1 TRBD2 few
CASSLGGGAGETQYF TGTGCCAGCAGCTTAGGCGGGGGGGCCGGAGAGACCCAGTACTTC TRBJ2-5 TRBV7-3 TRBD2 NA
CASSPGLAGFTDTQYF TGCGCCAGCAGCCCGGGACTAGCGGGTTTCACAGATACGCAGTATTTT TRBJ2-3 TRBV5-1 TRBD2 NA
CASIRTLGGAKAEAFF TGTGCCAGTATCCGGACCCTAGGGGGCGCCAAGGCTGAAGCTTTCTTT TRBJ1-1 TRBV19 TRBD1 NA
CASSVGRANLQETQYF TGTGCCAGCAGTGTAGGCAGGGCCAACCTACAAGAGACCCAGTACTTC TRBJ2-5 TRBV6-1 NA NA
CASSSFRSTSGRYEQYF TGTGCCAGCAGTTCTTTTCGTTCGACTAGCGGGCGATACGAGCAGTACTTC TRBJ2-7 TRBV27 TRBD2 NA
CASSLGGENYGYTF TGCGCCAGCAGCTTGGGTGGGGAGAACTATGGCTACACCTTC TRBJ1-2 TRBV5-1 NA NA
CASSLNGQGGYGYTF TGCGCCAGCAGCTTGAATGGACAGGGAGGCTATGGCTACACCTTC TRBJ1-2 TRBV5-1 TRBD1 NA
CSAQRTLLNTEAFF TGCAGCGCCCAAAGGACACTCCTGAACACTGAAGCTTTCTTT TRBJ1-1 TRBV29-1 NA NA
CASSQNWGAYEQYF TGTGCCAGCAGCCAGAATTGGGGGGCCTACGAGCAGTACTTC TRBJ2-7 TRBV14 NA NA
CASSPPTLSDRVQFF TGTGCCAGCAGCCCACCGACCTTGAGTGACAGGGTGCAGTTCTTC TRBJ2-1 TRBV6-1 TRBD1 NA
CASSSGRGEGNEQFF TGTGCCAGCAGCTCGGGCAGGGGCGAGGGCAATGAGCAGTTCTTC TRBJ2-1 TRBV7-3 NA NA
CASSSRGGNTIYF TGTGCCAGTAGTTCCAGGGGTGGAAACACCATATATTTT TRBJ1-3 TRBV19 NA NA
CASSQVRGQDGELFF TGCGCCAGCAGCCAAGTCAGGGGGCAAGACGGGGAGCTGTTTTTT TRBJ2-2 TRBV4-1 TRBD1 NA
CAWSSGTGLLVKLFF TGTGCCTGGAGTTCAGGGACAGGGTTGCTGGTAAAACTGTTTTTT TRBJ1-4 TRBV30 TRBD1 NA